This T cell receptor (beta chain) comes out of a study of cytomegalovirus exposure and HLA in healthy donors. Turning to the study itself: Early released data comprised about 90 million unique TCRs from HLA-typed donors.

Germline lookup yields CDR1 KGHSH and CDR2 LQKENI. CDR3 length: 14 residues. Trimming removed 1 base at V and 6 bases at J, with 10 bases between. The study, taken as a whole, reports: Common viral pathogens (according to a later analysis) appeared linked to several of the most significant clusters. An assumption of roughly uniform sequencing depth across donors underlay the presence/absence analyses. As a later analysis revealed, the rate of TCR association differed by HLA locus, with DRB1 most and HLA-C fewest.

Notes on this clone: Its antigen is unknown.

With 60 Vbeta and 13 Jbeta primers, the PCR was carried out. This table comes from immunoSEQ multiplex PCR, and its TCRdb copy is limited to in-frame clones, with some not included. This sample has around 160,000 clones, with over 65% found just once. V usage is TRBV18 and J usage is TRBJ1-5; D unresolved. This TCR was sampled from a woman aged 35 to 49 in good health and CMV-seropositive. Sequenced sample: PBMCs. CDR3 in amino acids: CASSPQRVGQPQHF. The CDR3 DNA sequence: TGTGCCAGCTCACCACAGAGGGTAGGTCAGCCCCAGCATTTT.